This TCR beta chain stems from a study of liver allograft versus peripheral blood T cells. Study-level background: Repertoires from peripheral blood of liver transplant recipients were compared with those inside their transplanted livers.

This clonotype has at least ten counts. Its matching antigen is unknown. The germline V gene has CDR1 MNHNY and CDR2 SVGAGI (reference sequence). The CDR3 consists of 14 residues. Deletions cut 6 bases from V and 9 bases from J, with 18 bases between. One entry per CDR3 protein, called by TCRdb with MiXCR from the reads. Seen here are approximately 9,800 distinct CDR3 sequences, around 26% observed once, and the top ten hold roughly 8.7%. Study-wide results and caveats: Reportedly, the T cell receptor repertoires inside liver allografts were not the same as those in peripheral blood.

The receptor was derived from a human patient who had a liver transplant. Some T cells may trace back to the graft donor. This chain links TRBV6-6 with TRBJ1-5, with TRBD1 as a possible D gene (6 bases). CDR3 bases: TGTGCCAGCAGCGAGGGGGGTATAATCAGGCCCCAGCATTTT. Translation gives CASSEGGIIRPQHF.